This is a list of T cell receptor beta chains from one sample in a study of blood T cells in healthy people across ages. One entry per CDR3 protein, called by TCRdb with MiXCR from the 5' RACE reads. The sample shows 800,000 to 1,300,000 distinct CDR3 sequences, approximately 25% of them seen only once. A further study also used this sample, focusing on T cells of mothers and their children.

What was sequenced was blood. Receptor source: a girl aged 2 to 9 in good health. Each CDR3 is given with its conserved first and last residue. The D gene is left open where the match is weak. A clone size is listed for some rows: how often the clone was seen (once, few, many), or a class if it is expanded.

d_gene,j_gene,v_gene,abundance,CDR3aa,CDR3nt
-,TRBJ2-7,TRBV12-5,few,CASGTTLGFDEQYF,TGTGCTAGCGGTACGACTTTGGGCTTCGACGAGCAGTACTTC
-,TRBJ2-3,TRBV4-1,-,CASSQVRDPQYF,TGCGCCAGCAGCCAAGTAAGAGACCCGCAGTATTTT
-,TRBJ2-7,TRBV24-1,many,CATSDSYEQYF,TGTGCCACCAGTGATTCCTACGAGCAGTACTTC
-,TRBJ2-1,TRBV28,many,CASSLGLSYNEQFF,TGTGCCAGCAGTTTGGGGTTAAGTTACAATGAGCAGTTCTTC
-,TRBJ2-1,TRBV4-3,-,CASSLEKLSDEQFF,TGCGCCAGCAGCCTGGAAAAGCTAAGCGATGAGCAGTTCTTC
TRBD1,TRBJ2-5,TRBV10-3,-,CAISAGGGQETQYF,TGTGCCATCAGTGCAGGGGGCGGACAAGAGACCCAGTACTTC
TRBD1,TRBJ2-2,TRBV29-1,-,CSVDTGTTGSEELFF,TGCAGCGTTGACACCGGTACGACAGGGTCTGAGGAGCTGTTTTTT
TRBD2,TRBJ2-1,TRBV6-2/TRBV6-3,-,CANSYPGTSNEQFF,TGTGCCAACAGCTACCCCGGGACTAGCAATGAGCAGTTCTTC
-,TRBJ1-2,TRBV20-1,few,CSAGNGRAGYTF,TGCAGTGCTGGAAACGGCAGGGCGGGCTACACCTTC
TRBD1,TRBJ1-2,TRBV20-1,-,CSAYGTGDGYTF,TGCAGTGCATACGGGACAGGGGATGGCTACACCTTC
TRBD1,TRBJ2-5,TRBV11-2,-,CASSLFNVPGQGTQYF,TGTGCCAGCAGCTTATTTAATGTGCCAGGACAGGGGACCCAGTACTTC
TRBD1,TRBJ1-2,TRBV9,-,CASSAPGQPTYGYTF,TGTGCCAGCAGCGCGCCGGGACAGCCAACTTATGGCTACACCTTC
TRBD1,TRBJ2-1,TRBV7-9,-,CASSLEGQGMNEQFF,TGTGCCAGCAGCTTGGAGGGACAGGGGATGAATGAGCAGTTCTTC
-,TRBJ1-2,TRBV9,few,CASSEDSSYGYTF,TGTGCCAGCAGCGAAGACAGCTCCTATGGCTACACCTTC
-,TRBJ2-2,TRBV4-2,-,CASSQDYWAGELFF,TGTGCCAGCAGCCAAGATTATTGGGCCGGGGAGCTGTTTTTT
-,TRBJ1-1,TRBV29-1,-,CSVEWGAGAEAFF,TGCAGCGTTGAATGGGGGGCAGGGGCTGAAGCTTTCTTT
-,TRBJ2-1,TRBV7-2,-,CASSLVGLDEQFF,TGTGCCAGCAGCTTAGTGGGTCTAGATGAGCAGTTCTTC
-,TRBJ2-7,TRBV6-2/TRBV6-3,-,CASSYTLAGSREQCF,TGTGCCAGCAGTTACACCTTGGCGGGGAGTCGCGAGCAGTGCTTC
-,TRBJ2-5,TRBV5-6,few,CASSLSNSGETQYF,TGTGCCAGCAGCTTGTCGAATAGCGGAGAGACCCAGTACTTC
-,TRBJ2-1,TRBV6-1,few,CASSEGRGGTYNEQFF,TGTGCCAGCAGTGAAGGGAGGGGAGGCACCTACAATGAGCAGTTCTTC
-,TRBJ2-4,TRBV6-1,-,CASSEVPASGGDIQYF,TGTGCCAGCAGTGAAGTTCCCGCCAGTGGTGGCGACATTCAGTACTTC
-,TRBJ2-7,TRBV29-1,-,CSVEVRGDEQYF,TGCAGCGTTGAAGTCCGCGGGGACGAGCAGTACTTC
-,TRBJ2-1,TRBV5-6,-,CASSLGSTGKFF,TGTGCCAGCAGCTTGGGGTCAACAGGCAAGTTCTTC
-,TRBJ2-7,TRBV28,few,CASSISSGPSYEQYF,TGTGCCAGCAGTATTTCAAGCGGACCCTCCTACGAGCAGTACTTC
-,TRBJ2-5,TRBV28,-,CASHSGEETQYF,TGTGCCAGCCACTCAGGGGAAGAGACCCAGTACTTC
TRBD2,TRBJ2-1,TRBV6-5,few,CASSYSSGRAVDEQFF,TGTGCCAGCAGTTACTCGTCCGGGAGGGCCGTAGATGAGCAGTTCTTC
-,TRBJ2-1,TRBV7-2,few,CASIEPSYNEQFF,TGTGCCAGCATTGAGCCCTCCTACAATGAGCAGTTCTTC
-,TRBJ2-7,TRBV4-1,few,CASSHVVAVSSYEQYF,TGCGCCAGCAGCCATGTCGTAGCTGTTAGCTCCTACGAGCAGTACTTC
-,TRBJ2-3,TRBV10-3,-,CAISLGQDTDTQYF,TGTGCCATCAGCCTGGGTCAGGACACAGATACGCAGTATTTT
TRBD2,TRBJ2-7,TRBV10-3,-,CATQREGKYEQYF,TGTGCCACCCAAAGGGAGGGCAAGTACGAGCAGTACTTC
-,TRBJ2-7,TRBV12-3/TRBV12-4,-,CASRKPSSGEQYF,TGTGCCAGCAGGAAACCCAGCTCAGGCGAGCAGTACTTC
TRBD1,TRBJ2-1,TRBV27,-,CVSSTGRGNEQFF,TGTGTCAGTTCGACAGGGCGTGGGAATGAGCAGTTCTTC
TRBD2,TRBJ2-7,TRBV28,few,CASSRKTSGRKEQYF,TGTGCCAGCAGTCGAAAGACTAGCGGGAGAAAGGAGCAGTACTTC